This is a list of T cell receptor beta chains from one sample in a study of technical replicates of blood from four donors. Profiling relied on immunoSEQ multiplex PCR, and the TCRdb table lists in-frame clones only, not all of them. The data contain around 62,000 clones, nearly 98% of them singletons. The sequenced material came from T cells isolated from PBMCs. Every receptor here comes from a human donor in good health. Each CDR3 is given with its conserved first and last residue. A D gene is named only where the DNA matches it firmly. For some rows the clone size is stated as once, few or many, or as a class when expanded; others skip it.

J: TRBJ1-4
D: .
length: 16
V: TRBV28
size: .
DNA: TGTGCCAGCAGTTTGAGGAGCGGTGCAACTAATGAAAAACTGTTTTTT
CDR3: CASSLRSGATNEKLFF

J: TRBJ1-1
D: TRBD1
length: 17
V: TRBV5-4
size: .
DNA: TGTGCCAGCAGCCAGAATCCGGGACAGACTTTGAACACTGAAGCTTTCTTT
CDR3: CASSQNPGQTLNTEAFF

J: TRBJ2-1
D: TRBD2
length: 15
V: TRBV13
size: .
DNA: TGTGCCAGCAGCGGAGGGACTAGCAGGGACAATGAGCAGTTCTTC
CDR3: CASSGGTSRDNEQFF

J: TRBJ1-1
D: .
length: 15
V: TRBV7-9
size: once
DNA: TGTGCCAGCAGCTTATTGCCCCCGGGGAGGGCTGAAGCTTTCTTT
CDR3: CASSLLPPGRAEAFF

J: TRBJ2-7
D: .
length: 15
V: TRBV4-2
size: .
DNA: TGTGCCAGCAGCCCGTGGGCAGGGATTGGGTACGAGCAGTACTTC
CDR3: CASSPWAGIGYEQYF

J: TRBJ1-2
D: .
length: 13
V: TRBV11-2
size: .
DNA: TGTGCCAGCAGCTTAAGAAGTGGGGGGGGCTACACCTTC
CDR3: CASSLRSGGGYTF

J: TRBJ2-7
D: TRBD2
length: 15
V: TRBV5-8
size: .
DNA: TGTGCCAGCAGCTTGGAGCCAGCGGGGGGATACGAGCAGTACTTC
CDR3: CASSLEPAGGYEQYF

J: TRBJ2-7
D: .
length: 15
V: TRBV10-2
size: .
DNA: TGCGCCAGCAGTGAGGCGGACTCCCGCTCCTACGAGCAGTACTTC
CDR3: CASSEADSRSYEQYF

J: TRBJ2-3
D: .
length: 16
V: TRBV4-1
size: .
DNA: TGCGCCAGCAGCCAACGGTCCGGGATTCACACAGATACGCAGTATTTT
CDR3: CASSQRSGIHTDTQYF

J: TRBJ1-2
D: .
length: 13
V: TRBV5-1
size: .
DNA: TGCGCCAGCAGCGAGGCGACGAGCTATGGCTACACCTTC
CDR3: CASSEATSYGYTF

J: TRBJ1-6
D: .
length: 17
V: TRBV5-1
size: .
DNA: TGCGCCAGCAGCCTTCGTGGTCCACTCGAACCAGGTTCACCCCTCCACTTT
CDR3: CASSLRGPLEPGSPLHF

J: TRBJ1-1
D: .
length: 15
V: TRBV11-2
size: once
DNA: TGTGCCAGCAGCCGGCGTTTCGGGGAGGACACTGAAGCTTTCTTT
CDR3: CASSRRFGEDTEAFF

J: TRBJ2-7
D: .
length: 14
V: TRBV7-9
size: .
DNA: TGTGCCAGCAGTCCTTTAGCGGCCTGGTACGAGCAGTACTTC
CDR3: CASSPLAAWYEQYF

J: TRBJ1-1
D: .
length: 13
V: TRBV19
size: .
DNA: TGTGCCAGTCTAAGCAGCGGCCCTGGTGAAGCTTTCTTT
CDR3: CASLSSGPGEAFF

J: TRBJ2-7
D: .
length: 13
V: TRBV27
size: .
DNA: TGTGCCAGCAGTCCCCCGAGCTCCTACGAGCAGTACTTC
CDR3: CASSPPSSYEQYF

J: TRBJ2-7
D: TRBD2
length: 16
V: TRBV28
size: .
DNA: TGTGCCAGCAGTTTGGAAGGGCTAGCGGGAGTGAGAGAGCAGTACTTC
CDR3: CASSLEGLAGVREQYF

J: TRBJ2-7
D: .
length: 13
V: TRBV28
size: .
DNA: TGTGCCAGCACCGCACAGGGAGCCTACGAGCAGTACTTC
CDR3: CASTAQGAYEQYF

J: TRBJ2-3
D: .
length: 16
V: TRBV9
size: .
DNA: TGTGCCAGCAGCGTAGAAGGAGGGACCCTCACAGATACGCAGTATTTT
CDR3: CASSVEGGTLTDTQYF

J: TRBJ1-2
D: .
length: 13
V: TRBV6-1
size: .
DNA: TGTGCCAGCAGTCTTGGCCCTGCCTATGGCTACACCTTC
CDR3: CASSLGPAYGYTF

J: TRBJ2-7
D: TRBD1
length: 14
V: TRBV10-2
size: once
DNA: TGCGCCAGCAGTGGGGGACAGGGTAAATACGAGCAGTACTTC
CDR3: CASSGGQGKYEQYF

J: TRBJ1-2
D: .
length: 16
V: TRBV4-2
size: .
DNA: TGTGCCAGCAGCCAAGTGATCGGCAGGGGTGACTATGGCTACACCTTC
CDR3: CASSQVIGRGDYGYTF

J: TRBJ1-1
D: .
length: 13
V: TRBV6-6
size: .
DNA: TGTGCCACGTCGGAACAGGCAAACACTGAAGCTTTCTTT
CDR3: CATSEQANTEAFF

J: TRBJ2-7
D: TRBD1
length: 13
V: TRBV5-4
size: .
DNA: TGTGCCAGCAGCGGCCGGGACAGCTACGAGCAGTACTTC
CDR3: CASSGRDSYEQYF

J: TRBJ1-4
D: .
length: 14
V: TRBV28
size: .
DNA: TGTGCCAGCAGTCTCAGGGAGGTCGGTGAAAAACTGTTTTTT
CDR3: CASSLREVGEKLFF

J: TRBJ1-4
D: .
length: 15
V: TRBV6-5
size: .
DNA: TGTGCCAGCAAAGTAGACAGAACCCCTAATGAAAAACTGTTTTTT
CDR3: CASKVDRTPNEKLFF

J: TRBJ1-3
D: .
length: 15
V: TRBV5-8
size: .
DNA: TGTGCCAGCAGCCACCCCGGAGGCTCTGGAAACACCATATATTTT
CDR3: CASSHPGGSGNTIYF

J: TRBJ1-4
D: .
length: 16
V: TRBV4-1
size: .
DNA: TGCGCCAGCAGCCGACCCGGACAGCCCAAAGATGAAAAACTGTTTTTT
CDR3: CASSRPGQPKDEKLFF

J: TRBJ1-2
D: .
length: 16
V: TRBV6-5
size: .
DNA: TGTGCCAGCAGTTACCAGGGCCCTAGTTCGAACTATGGCTACACCTTC
CDR3: CASSYQGPSSNYGYTF

J: TRBJ2-3
D: .
length: 12
V: TRBV6-6
size: once
DNA: TGTGCCAGCAGTTCGACAGGTGATACGCAGTATTTT
CDR3: CASSSTGDTQYF

J: TRBJ2-7
D: TRBD1
length: 13
V: TRBV6-1
size: .
DNA: TGTGCCAGCAGTCCCAGGGGGCCCTACGAGCAGTACTTC
CDR3: CASSPRGPYEQYF

J: TRBJ2-5
D: .
length: 12
V: TRBV30
size: .
DNA: TGTGCCTGGAGTTATAATCAAGAGACCCAGTACTTC
CDR3: CAWSYNQETQYF

J: TRBJ2-7
D: .
length: 12
V: TRBV6-1
size: .
DNA: TGTGCCAGCAGTGTGGACTACTACGAGCAGTACTTC
CDR3: CASSVDYYEQYF

J: TRBJ2-7
D: .
length: 15
V: TRBV6-5
size: .
DNA: TGTGCCAGCAGGCAACAGGCCCAGATCTCCTACGAGCAGTACTTC
CDR3: CASRQQAQISYEQYF

J: TRBJ2-5
D: TRBD1
length: 18
V: TRBV7-8
size: .
DNA: TGTGCCAGCAGCCTAGCTAGAAGACAGGGAATGGAGGAAGAGACCCAGTACTTC
CDR3: CASSLARRQGMEEETQYF

J: TRBJ1-2
D: .
length: 15
V: TRBV5-8
size: .
DNA: TGTGCCAGCAGCTTTTTGACAGACGCTAACTATGGCTACACCTTC
CDR3: CASSFLTDANYGYTF

J: TRBJ2-7
D: TRBD2
length: 17
V: TRBV9
size: .
DNA: TGTGCCAGCAGCGCATTAGCGGGGGGGCCTGGGTCCTACGAGCAGTACTTC
CDR3: CASSALAGGPGSYEQYF

J: TRBJ2-3
D: .
length: 14
V: TRBV5-1
size: once
DNA: TGCGCCAGCAGCTTGGAGTCGCCGGGGGATACGCAGTATTTT
CDR3: CASSLESPGDTQYF

J: TRBJ1-2
D: .
length: 17
V: TRBV4-1
size: .
DNA: TGCGCCAGCAGCCAAGGAAGGGGGGGGCAGGGTGACTATGGCTACACCTTC
CDR3: CASSQGRGGQGDYGYTF

J: TRBJ2-5
D: TRBD1
length: 16
V: TRBV5-1
size: .
DNA: TGCGCCAGCAGCAACCCGATGACAGGGAACCCAGAGACCCAGTACTTC
CDR3: CASSNPMTGNPETQYF

J: TRBJ1-5
D: TRBD1
length: 14
V: TRBV5-6
size: .
DNA: TGTGCCAGCACCTTCCGACAGGGGAATCAGCCCCAGCATTTT
CDR3: CASTFRQGNQPQHF

J: TRBJ2-7
D: .
length: 12
V: TRBV6-5
size: .
DNA: TGTGCCAGCAGCCCCGACAGAACCCTCGAGTACTTC
CDR3: CASSPDRTLEYF

J: TRBJ2-6
D: .
length: 14
V: TRBV19
size: .
DNA: TGTGCCAGTAAGGAGAGCTCTGGGGCCAACGTCCTGACTTTC
CDR3: CASKESSGANVLTF

J: TRBJ2-1
D: TRBD1
length: 13
V: TRBV10-3
size: .
DNA: TGTGCCATCGGAGGGACAGGAGACAATGAGCAGTTCTTC
CDR3: CAIGGTGDNEQFF

J: TRBJ1-3
D: .
length: 18
V: TRBV12-2
size: .
DNA: TGTGCAAGTCGCCGCCTCGGCCGGACAGCGAACTCTGGAAACACCATATATTTT
CDR3: CASRRLGRTANSGNTIYF